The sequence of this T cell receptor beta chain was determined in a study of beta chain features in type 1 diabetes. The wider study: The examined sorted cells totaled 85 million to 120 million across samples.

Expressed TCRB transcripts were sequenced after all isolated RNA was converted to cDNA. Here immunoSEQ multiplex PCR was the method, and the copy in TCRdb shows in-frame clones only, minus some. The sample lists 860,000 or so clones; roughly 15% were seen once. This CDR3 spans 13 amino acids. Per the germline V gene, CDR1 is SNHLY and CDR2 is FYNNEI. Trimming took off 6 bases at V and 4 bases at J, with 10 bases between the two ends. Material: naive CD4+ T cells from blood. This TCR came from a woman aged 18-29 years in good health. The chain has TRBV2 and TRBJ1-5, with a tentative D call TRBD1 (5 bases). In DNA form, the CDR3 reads TGTGCCAGCAGCGTTGACAGTAATCAGCCCCAGCATTTT. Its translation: CASSVDSNQPQHF.